A single sample is the source of the 20 T cell receptor beta chains below, sequenced in a study of CD8+CD57+ T cells in acquired aplastic anemia. In patients chosen for sequencing, flow cytometry had shown CD8+CD57+ cell expansion. Genomic DNA provided the template from which TCR beta VDJ and CDR3 profiles were obtained. Each CDR3 protein gets one entry after TCRdb re-called the reads with MiXCR. The sample lists 400,000 to 600,000 distinct CDR3 sequences; 25% to 40% were seen once. The sequencing sample was made of sorted CD4+, CD8+, or CD8+CD57+ T cells (not recorded which) from PBMCs. The origin of the receptors is a human donor with aplastic anemia.

This clonotype was observed many times. The CDR3: CASSLRGDGGSEQFF. The CDR3, as DNA: TGTGCCAGCAGCTTACGTGGCGACGGCGGCAGTGAGCAGTTCTTC. The rearrangement joins TRBV7-3 to TRBJ2-1; unclear D gene. V lost 2 bases to trimming and J lost 9 bases, with 17 bases between them. CDR1 SGHTA and CDR2 FQGTGA come from the germline V gene. The CDR3 is 15 amino acids. Combining the CDR3 with reference TRBV7-3 and TRBJ2-1 gives the whole variable domain GAGVSQTPSNKVTEKGKYVELRCDPISGHTALYWYRQSLGQGPEFLIYFQGTGAADDSGLPNDRFFAVRPEGSVSTLKIQRTERGDSAVYLCASSLRGDGGSEQFFGPGTRLTVL.

This clonotype was picked up a small number of times. This chain links TRBV12-3 or TRBV12-4 with TRBJ2-3, with D uncertain. The V and J ends lost 3 bases and 1 base respectively, with 8 bases between them. The length of the CDR3 is 14 residues. This CDR3 is CASSFSPGTDTQYF. Written as DNA, the CDR3 is TGTGCCAGCAGTTTCTCGCCAGGCACAGATACGCAGTATTTT.

Details on this clonotype: The junction differs from germline at one of its ends, possibly a read error. This chain links TRBV20-1 with TRBJ2-1; TRBD2 matches at 11 bases. The V gene's germline CDR1 is DFQATT and CDR2 SNEGSKA (reference sequence). This CDR3 has 16 residues. The CDR3 nucleotides read TGCAGCCCTACGTACCCTCGACTAGCGGGGACTCATGAGCGGTTCTTC. This gives the protein CSPTYPRLAGTHERFF.

The chain has TRBV19 and TRBJ2-7; 7 bases are shared with TRBD2. The CDR3 consists of 14 residues. V lost 0 bases, J lost 12 bases, and 11 bases stayed unmatched. The V gene's germline CDR1 is LNHDA and CDR2 SQIVND (reference sequence). Here the CDR3 reads CASSIDGRSYGRYF. The CDR3 DNA sequence: TGTGCCAGTAGTATAGACGGGAGGTCCTACGGGCGGTACTTC.

This clonotype was counted at least ten times. This sequence joins TRBV7-2 and TRBJ2-3; D is uncertain. The CDR3 length is 13 residues. Germline V gene sequence: CDR1 SGHTA, CDR2 FQGNSA. The V end was cut by 5 bases, the J end by 4 bases, with 10 bases between. CDR3 nucleotides: TGTGCCAGCAGCGCCCCGTTAGCAGATACGCAGTATTTT. It is translated as CASSAPLADTQYF.

This clonotype was detected only a few times. The chain employs TRBV7-2 and TRBJ2-3; D is possibly TRBD2 (5 bases). Trimming took 5 bases from V and 7 from J, leaving 16 bases between them. Germline CDR1 SGHTA, CDR2 FQGNSA. This CDR3 is built from 14 residues. CDR3 DNA: TGTGCCAGCAGCCTAAAAGCTAGCTCATATACGCAGTATTTT. Translating it yields CASSLKASSYTQYF.

This clonotype was seen once. The rearrangement joins TRBV29-1 to TRBJ2-7; D ambiguous. V lost 8 bases and J 3 bases, leaving 11 bases between the germline ends. This CDR3 comprises 11 residues. The germline CDR1 and CDR2 sequences are SQVTM and ANQGSEA. The CDR3 bases are TGCAGCAGTTTTCAGATCTACGAGCAGTACTTC. It translates to CSSFQIYEQYF.

This clonotype came up once. A much larger clone differs by one base, so this may be a read error. The chain links TRBV4-3 to TRBJ1-2; tentatively, D is TRBD1 (5 bases). This CDR3 contains 16 residues. CDR1 and CDR2 from the germline V gene are LGHNA and YSLEER. The CDR3 reads CTSSLPGGRYDNGYTF. CDR3 sequence (DNA): TGCACCAGCAGTCTACCCGGGGGACGCTACGATAATGGCTACACCTTC.

This clonotype was picked up many times. The V gene is TRBV2, the J gene TRBJ2-7; perhaps TRBD2 as D (5 bases). The CDR3 has 14 residues. V was pared by 7 bases and J by 1 base, with 14 bases between. CDR1 is SNHLY and CDR2 is FYNNEI in the germline V gene. The CDR3 region has the DNA TGTGCCAGCACTCCAGAGGGCAGTTCCTACGAGCAGTACTTC. It is translated as CASTPEGSSYEQYF.

This clonotype appeared once. The V call is TRBV2, the J call TRBJ1-1; TRBD1 is a possible D gene (6 bases). Trimming shortened V by 6 bases and J by 6 bases, and 11 bases separated the two germline ends. The CDR3 has 12 residues. Germline CDR1 SNHLY, CDR2 FYNNEI. The CDR3 DNA reads as TGTGCCAGCAGCTCGGACAGCCCTGAAGCTTTCTTT. Encoded protein: CASSSDSPEAFF.

A few counts support this clonotype. The chain couples TRBV10-3 to TRBJ1-1, with no clear D. The CDR3 spans 11 residues. Trimming left V 9 bases short and J 4 bases short, with 9 bases between. Germline assignment: CDR1 ENHRY and CDR2 SYGVKD. In DNA, the CDR3 is TGTGCCATTTCGAGCGGCACTGAAGCTTTCTTT. Translating it yields CAISSGTEAFF.

The rearrangement uses TRBV30 and TRBJ2-5, with TRBD2 matching 11 bases. V shed 5 bases, J shed 7 bases, and the junction held 9 bases outside the gene matches. CDR1 GTSNPN and CDR2 SVGIG come from the germline V gene (reference sequence). This CDR3 region has 14 residues. The CDR3: CAWEIAGGPGTQYF. In nucleotides, the CDR3 is TGTGCCTGGGAGATAGCGGGAGGGCCGGGGACCCAGTACTTC.

The CDR3 bases are TGTGCCAGCAGTTCGGGACAGGCCTTTTGGAATTCACCCCTCCACTTT. Residues: CASSSGQAFWNSPLHF. The V gene is TRBV12-3 or TRBV12-4, the J gene TRBJ1-6; 8 bases are a match to TRBD1. Unmatched junction bases numbered 9, after V lost 4 bases and J lost 7 bases. This CDR3 region has 16 residues.

This clonotype appeared once. This sequence joins TRBV30 and TRBJ1-3, with no clear D. The CDR3 consists of 13 residues. CDR1 and CDR2 (germline): GTSNPN, SVGIG (reference sequence). The germline V and J ends were trimmed by 0 bases and 0 bases, with 3 bases remaining between them. The CDR3 loop reads CAWSVPSGNTIYF. Here the CDR3 DNA reads TGTGCCTGGAGTGTTCCCTCTGGAAACACCATATATTTT.

This clonotype occurred many times. The chain couples TRBV29-1 to TRBJ2-5, with a tentative D call TRBD1 (6 bases). With 6 bases removed from V and 2 bases from J, the gap between germline ends came to 10 bases. This CDR3 contains 12 residues. Germline values: CDR1 SQVTM, CDR2 ANQGSEA. The CDR3 sequence: CSVGHSQETQYF. CDR3 nucleotides: TGCAGCGTGGGACATTCGCAAGAGACCCAGTACTTC. The complete variable domain, with remaining parts taken from reference TRBV29-1 and TRBJ2-5, reads SAVISQKPSRDICQRGTSLTIQCQVDSQVTMMFWYRQQPGQSLTLIATANQGSEATYESGFVIDKFPISRPNLTFSTLTVSNMSPEDSSIYLCSVGHSQETQYFGPGTRLLVL.

In this sample, this clonotype turned up many times. The J gene is TRBJ2-2, the V gene TRBV19; 11 nucleotides line up with TRBD2. Unmatched junction bases numbered 5, after V lost 6 bases and J lost 8 bases. Germline CDR1 reads LNHDA; CDR2 reads SQIVND (reference sequence). The CDR3 has 14 residues. CDR3 amino acids: CASRSGLAAGELFF. The CDR3 nucleotides are TGTGCCAGTAGATCGGGACTAGCGGCTGGGGAGCTGTTTTTT.

The genes are TRBV2 and TRBJ2-3; 8 bases map to TRBD1. V gave up 6 bases and J gave up 3 bases; unmatched junction bases: 8. The CDR3 spans 15 residues. CDR1 and CDR2 (germline): SNHLY, FYNNEI. The CDR3 is CASSSGQGGTDTQYF. In nucleotides, the CDR3 is TGTGCCAGCAGCAGCGGACAGGGTGGGACAGATACGCAGTATTTT.

To note about this clonotype: The junction does not match germline at one end; this may be a read error. The chain recombines TRBV10-1 with TRBJ2-7; 9 bases align to TRBD1. The CDR3 is made up of 12 amino acids. Germline values: CDR1 WNHNN, CDR2 SYGVQD (reference sequence). The CDR3 region has the DNA TGTGCCACGACAGGGGGGCCCTACGAGCAGTACTTC. The encoded protein is CATTGGPYEQYF.

This clonotype occurred many times. The J gene is TRBJ2-3, the V gene TRBV2; D possibly corresponds to TRBD1 (6 bases). This CDR3 comprises 21 residues. Per germline, CDR1 SNHLY and CDR2 FYNNEI. V was cut by 0 bases and J by 0 bases, with 25 bases left in between. The CDR3, as DNA: TGTGCCAGCAGTGAAGCTCTACTACCCCATACTGACAGGCCTAGCACAGATACGCAGTATTTT. Translation gives CASSEALLPHTDRPSTDTQYF.

This clonotype has at least ten counts. The gene calls are TRBV24-1 and TRBJ1-5; D call uncertain. The germline V and J ends were trimmed by 0 bases and 1 base, with 9 bases remaining between them. The CDR3 contains 16 residues. In germline, CDR1 is KGHDR, CDR2 SFDVKD. Here the CDR3 DNA reads TGTGCCACCAGTGATTTGCGGCGGGGAAGCAATCAGCCCCAGCATTTT. This translates into CATSDLRRGSNQPQHF.